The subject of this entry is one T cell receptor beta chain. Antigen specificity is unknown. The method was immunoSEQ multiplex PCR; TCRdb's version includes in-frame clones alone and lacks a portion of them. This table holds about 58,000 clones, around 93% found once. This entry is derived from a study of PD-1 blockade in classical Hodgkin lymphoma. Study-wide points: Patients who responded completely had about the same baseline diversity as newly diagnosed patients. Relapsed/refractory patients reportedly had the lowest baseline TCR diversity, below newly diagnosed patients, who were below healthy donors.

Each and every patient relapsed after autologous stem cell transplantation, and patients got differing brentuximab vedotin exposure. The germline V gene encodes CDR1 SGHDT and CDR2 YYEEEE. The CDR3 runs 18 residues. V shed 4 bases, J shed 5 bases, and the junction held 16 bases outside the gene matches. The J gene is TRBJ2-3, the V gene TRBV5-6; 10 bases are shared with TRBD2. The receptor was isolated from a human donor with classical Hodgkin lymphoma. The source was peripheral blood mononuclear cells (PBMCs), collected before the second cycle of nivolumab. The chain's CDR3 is CASSGGLAASYPLDTQYF. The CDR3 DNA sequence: TGTGCCAGCAGCGGTGGACTAGCGGCCTCCTATCCGTTAGATACGCAGTATTTT.